This T cell receptor (beta chain) was sequenced during a study of blood T cell repertoires in COVID-19. Living in roughly 25 US areas, the participants were between 18 and 89 years of age. Donors in Cohort 3 who had recovered were those with two negative PCRs, healthcare professional clearance, or resolution of their symptoms. In the original workflow: From reference gene primer amplification, estimates of nucleated cell counts were derived. Repertoires were generated with immunoSEQ multiplex PCR, while TCRdb's copy carries only in-frame clones and drops some. V and J calls and clone size follow that table, whereas D and trimming were derived from the DNA. The sample carries 300,000 or so clones, roughly nine tenths recorded once. This CDR3 contains 16 residues. The V gene lost 3 bases and the J gene lost 6 bases, with 15 bases spanning the gap. Germline V gene lookup returns CDR1 MGHRA and CDR2 YSYEKL.

The source is a man between 60 and 75 years old who had recovered from COVID-19. The material sequenced was PBMCs or T cells enriched from blood (not recorded which). The rearrangement uses TRBV4-1 and TRBJ1-6; weak D call: TRBD1 (6 bases). CDR3 sequence reads: CASSHTTTGRNSPLHF. The CDR3 DNA is TGCGCCAGCAGCCACACCACGACAGGCCGTAATTCACCCCTCCACTTT.